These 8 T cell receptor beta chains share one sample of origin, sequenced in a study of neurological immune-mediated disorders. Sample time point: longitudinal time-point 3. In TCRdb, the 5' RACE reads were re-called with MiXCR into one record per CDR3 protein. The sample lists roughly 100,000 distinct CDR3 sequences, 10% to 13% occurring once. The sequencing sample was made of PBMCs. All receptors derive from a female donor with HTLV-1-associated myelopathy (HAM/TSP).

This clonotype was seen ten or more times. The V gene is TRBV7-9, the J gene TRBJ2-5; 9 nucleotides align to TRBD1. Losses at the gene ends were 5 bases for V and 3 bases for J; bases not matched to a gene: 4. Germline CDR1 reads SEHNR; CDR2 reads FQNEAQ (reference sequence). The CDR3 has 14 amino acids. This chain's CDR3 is CASSRWDREETQYF. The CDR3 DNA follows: TGTGCCAGCAGCCGATGGGACAGGGAAGAGACCCAGTACTTC.

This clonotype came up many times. The CDR3: CASSLLPSTQYF. The CDR3, as DNA: TGTGCCAGCAGTTTACTGCCATCTACGCAGTATTTT. This chain joins TRBV12-3 or TRBV12-4 and TRBJ2-3; D is ambiguous. The CDR3 length is 12 residues. V dropped 2 bases and J dropped 8 bases, with 8 bases sitting between them.

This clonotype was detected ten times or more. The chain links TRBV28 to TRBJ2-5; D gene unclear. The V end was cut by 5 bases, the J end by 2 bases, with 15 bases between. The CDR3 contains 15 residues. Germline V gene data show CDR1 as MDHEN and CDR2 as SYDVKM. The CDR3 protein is CASSTRRSQQETQYF. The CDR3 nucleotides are TGTGCCAGCAGTACTCGGCGGAGCCAACAAGAGACCCAGTACTTC. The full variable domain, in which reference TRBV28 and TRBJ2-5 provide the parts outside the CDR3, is DVKVTQSSRYLVKRTGEKVFLECVQDMDHENMFWYRQDPGLGLRLIYFSYDVKMKEKGDIPEGYSVSREKKERFSLILESASTNQTSMYLCASSTRRSQQETQYFGPGTRLLVL.

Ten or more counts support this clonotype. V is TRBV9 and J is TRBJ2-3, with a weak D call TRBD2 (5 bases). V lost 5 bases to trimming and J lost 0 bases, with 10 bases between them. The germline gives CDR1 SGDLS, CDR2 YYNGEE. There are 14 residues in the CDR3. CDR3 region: CASRHGESTDTQYF. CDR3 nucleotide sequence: TGTGCCAGCAGGCACGGGGAGAGCACAGATACGCAGTATTTT.

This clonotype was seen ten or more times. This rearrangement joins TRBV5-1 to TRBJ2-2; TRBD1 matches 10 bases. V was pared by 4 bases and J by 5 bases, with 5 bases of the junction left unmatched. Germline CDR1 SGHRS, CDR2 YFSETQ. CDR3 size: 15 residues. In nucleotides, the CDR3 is TGCGCCAGCAGCCGAGGGACAGGGGAGACCGGGGAGCTGTTTTTT. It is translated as CASSRGTGETGELFF.

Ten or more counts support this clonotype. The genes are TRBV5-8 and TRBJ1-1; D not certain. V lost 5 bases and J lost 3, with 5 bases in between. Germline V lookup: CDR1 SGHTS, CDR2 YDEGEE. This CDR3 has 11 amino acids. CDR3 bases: TGTGCCAGCAGGGTGGACACTGAAGCTTTCTTT. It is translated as CASRVDTEAFF.

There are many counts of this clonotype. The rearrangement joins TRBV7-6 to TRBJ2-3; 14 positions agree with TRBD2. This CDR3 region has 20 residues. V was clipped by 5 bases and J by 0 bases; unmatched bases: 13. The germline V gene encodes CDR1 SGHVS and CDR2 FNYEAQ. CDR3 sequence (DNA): TGTGCCAGCAGCCCCATTGGACTAGCGGGGGGCCGTACGAGCACAGATACGCAGTATTTT. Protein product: CASSPIGLAGGRTSTDTQYF.

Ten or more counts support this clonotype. The CDR3 is CSASRRQHYGYTF. CDR3 sequence (DNA): TGCAGTGCTAGTAGGCGACAGCACTATGGCTACACCTTC. The chain has TRBV20-1 and TRBJ1-2; D perhaps matches TRBD1 (5 bases). Trimming shortened V by 3 bases and J by 3 bases, and 11 bases separated the two germline ends. Germline V gene lookup returns CDR1 DFQATT and CDR2 SNEGSKA (reference sequence). CDR3 size: 13 residues.